A selection of T cell receptor beta chains follows, all from one sample in a study of T cells after yellow fever vaccination. MiXCR, applied by TCRdb to the 5' RACE reads, yields one record per CDR3 protein. The sample comprises some 300,000 distinct CDR3 sequences, around 3.6% of which are singletons, and 20% to 30% rests with the top ten. Sequenced here: PBMCs, sampled on the day of the yellow fever booster vaccination. These receptors originate from a man aged 18 to 29 who received the YFV17D yellow fever vaccine. Both conserved end residues are part of each CDR3. A D gene is named only where the DNA matches it firmly. Size values are once, few and many counts, or a class for expanded clones, and some rows have none.

V gene,clone size,J gene,D gene,CDR3 protein,CDR3 DNA
TRBV6-6,many,TRBJ1-2,TRBD1,CASILDRAYGYTF,TGTGCCAGCATTCTGGACAGGGCCTATGGCTACACCTTC
TRBV5-1,.,TRBJ2-2,.,CASSSYRATGELFF,TGCGCCAGCAGCTCGTACAGGGCTACCGGGGAGCTGTTTTTT
TRBV6-1,.,TRBJ2-1,.,CASSEGWRLAYNEQFF,TGTGCCAGCAGTGAAGGGTGGCGGCTGGCCTACAATGAGCAGTTCTTC
TRBV6-1,.,TRBJ1-2,TRBD1,CASRGGQALYGYTF,TGTGCCAGCAGGGGCGGACAGGCCCTCTATGGCTACACCTTC
TRBV28,many,TRBJ2-5,.,CASSLVHRETQYF,TGTGCCAGCAGTTTAGTGCACCGGGAGACCCAGTACTTC
TRBV5-4,many,TRBJ2-3,.,CASSLVGRGTDTQYF,TGTGCCAGCAGTCTCGTCGGAAGGGGGACAGATACGCAGTATTTT
TRBV24-1,many,TRBJ2-2,TRBD1,CATSDRKQGFRSGELFF,TGTGCCACCAGTGACCGCAAACAGGGGTTTAGGTCCGGGGAGCTGTTTTTT
TRBV6-5,many,TRBJ2-3,TRBD2,CASSYVAGEGDTQYF,TGTGCCAGCAGTTACGTAGCGGGGGAGGGAGATACGCAGTATTTT
TRBV7-9,few,TRBJ2-7,.,CASSFSGSDEQYF,TGTGCCAGCAGCTTCTCTGGGTCCGACGAGCAGTACTTC
TRBV7-9,.,TRBJ1-1,TRBD1,CASSFLTGLGMNTEAFF,TGTGCCAGCAGCTTCCTGACAGGGTTAGGGATGAACACTGAAGCTTTCTTT
TRBV20-1,many,TRBJ2-4,TRBD1,CSAREGGRAKNIQYF,TGCAGTGCTAGAGAAGGGGGCAGAGCCAAAAACATTCAGTACTTC
TRBV19,.,TRBJ2-3,TRBD2,CASKPGTSGTDTQYF,TGTGCCAGTAAGCCCGGGACTAGCGGTACAGATACGCAGTATTTT
TRBV6-1,many,TRBJ1-6,.,CASSDMAGTGNSPLHF,TGTGCCAGCAGTGATATGGCCGGGACGGGCAATTCACCCCTCCACTTT
TRBV4-1,many,TRBJ2-5,TRBD2,CASSSRGGRIGTQYF,TGCGCCAGCAGCTCGCGGGGGGGCCGCATTGGGACCCAGTACTTC
TRBV20-1,few,TRBJ1-1,.,CSARDRIKFTEAFF,TGCAGTGCTAGAGATCGTATCAAATTCACTGAAGCTTTCTTT
TRBV6-1,few,TRBJ2-3,TRBD2,CASRSTFGTSGSDTQYF,TGTGCCAGCAGAAGTACGTTCGGGACTAGCGGATCAGATACGCAGTATTTT
TRBV7-9,many,TRBJ2-2,.,CASSQARARTGELFF,TGTGCCAGCAGCCAGGCGAGGGCCCGAACCGGGGAGCTGTTTTTT
TRBV9,.,TRBJ2-3,TRBD2,CASTRLAGDTDTQYF,TGTGCCAGCACCAGACTAGCGGGGGATACAGATACGCAGTATTTT
TRBV12-3/TRBV12-4,.,TRBJ1-6,.,CASKWNRVGSPLHF,TGTGCCAGCAAATGGAACAGGGTGGGTTCACCCCTCCACTTT
TRBV2,many,TRBJ1-2,TRBD1,CASSLGQVDGYTF,TGTGCCAGCAGCCTGGGACAGGTCGATGGCTACACCTTC
TRBV10-3,many,TRBJ2-1,TRBD2,CAISDGLALLNEQFF,TGTGCCATCAGTGATGGACTAGCTTTACTCAATGAGCAGTTCTTC
TRBV18,.,TRBJ1-2,.,CASSPAEVGYGYTF,TGTGCCAGCTCACCGGCGGAGGTCGGCTATGGCTACACCTTC
TRBV6-2/TRBV6-3,many,TRBJ2-5,TRBD1,CASRTGDNQETQYF,TGTGCCAGCAGGACAGGGGACAATCAAGAGACCCAGTACTTC
TRBV5-1,.,TRBJ1-2,.,CASSLAPTGTSYGYTF,TGCGCCAGCAGCTTGGCCCCCACCGGGACGAGCTATGGCTACACCTTC
TRBV7-8,many,TRBJ2-3,.,CASRSLVASSTDTQYF,TGTGCCAGCAGGTCGCTGGTTGCCTCTAGCACAGATACGCAGTATTTT
TRBV29-1,many,TRBJ1-6,.,CSVGAGEGSPLHF,TGCAGCGTTGGGGCAGGGGAAGGATCACCCCTCCACTTT
TRBV5-1,.,TRBJ2-1,TRBD2,CASSLAVGGAFAEQFF,TGCGCCAGCAGCTTGGCCGTCGGGGGGGCATTCGCAGAGCAGTTCTTC
TRBV21-1,few,TRBJ2-1,.,CASSKRMRTGLFF,TGTGCCAGCAGCAAAAGAATGAGGACAGGGCTGTTCTTC